This T cell receptor (beta chain) was obtained from a study of T cells after yellow fever vaccination. Across the study: Low-cell-number fractions underwent preparation using SMART-Seq v4 Ultra Low Input.

Researchers made TCR cDNA using 5'RACE template switching, and this step added a universal primer site and UMIs. One entry per CDR3 protein, called by TCRdb with MiXCR from the 5' RACE reads. The table lists 550,000 to 750,000 distinct CDR3 sequences, about 14% of them singletons, with over 12% in the top ten. This clonotype turned up a few times. What it binds is unknown. Study findings and constraints: The appearance of a small share of clonotypes in both CD4 and CD8 compartments was observed. Though weaker, the secondary response peaked faster, on day 5 versus 15.

The CDR3 loop spans 15 amino acids. Germline values: CDR1 SGDLS, CDR2 YYNGEE. The V and J ends lost 3 bases and 4 bases, in that order; junction bases with no gene match: 9. J is TRBJ1-2 and V is TRBV9, with TRBD1 matching over 7 bases. The TCR originated in a man in his thirties or forties who received the YFV17D yellow fever vaccine. The sample in question was PBMCs, obtained on the day of the yellow fever booster vaccination. The CDR3 sequence: CASSANPGQPYGYTF. The CDR3 DNA reads as TGTGCCAGCAGCGCAAATCCGGGACAGCCCTATGGCTACACCTTC.